This T cell receptor (beta chain) was sequenced in a study of OX40 agonist ivuxolimab in advanced cancers. About the research overall: Enrollees could have had prior anti-PD-1, anti-PD-L1 or anti-CTLA-4 therapy, which more than 30% had received. Partial responses occurred in Three dose-escalation patients, one with hepatocellular carcinoma and two with cutaneous melanoma.

Of note for this clone: The antigen is not known.

Study-wide points: Compared with CD4+, CD8+ T cells on average had more expanded clones. Researchers did not establish what antigens the expanded peripheral T cells target.

Germline values: CDR1 KGHSH, CDR2 LQKENI. Trimming took 5 bases from V and 0 from J; bases not matched to a gene: 3. The CDR3 sequence is 15 residues long. Measured with immunoSEQ multiplex PCR; TCRdb has only the in-frame clones, and not every one. The data show tens of thousands of clones, with approximately 75% seen just once and over 0.6% held by the top ten. The sequence was collected from an adult with an advanced solid tumor such as melanoma, head and neck, liver or kidney cancer. Specimen: CD4+ or CD8+ T cells sorted from blood, collected in a trial of the OX40 agonist ivuxolimab. The chain recombines TRBV18 with TRBJ2-7; 11 nucleotides agree with TRBD1. CDR3 DNA: TGTGCCAGCTCATCCGGGACAGGGGGCTCCTACGAGCAGTACTTC. Amino acid sequence: CASSSGTGGSYEQYF.